Each of the 4 T cell receptor beta chains below was sequenced from the same sample in a study of blood T cell repertoires in COVID-19 (TCRdb year 2020). Library generation was performed with the immunoSEQ multiplex PCR assay. TCRdb limited this immuneACCESS table to in-frame rearrangements with V and J called. A share of clones is missing; checked studies link under half to unresolved V genes, and the rest is unexplained. The sample table contains 120,000 or so clones; only one count was recorded for about 85% of them. The ten largest clones add up to approximately 6.6% of the sample. The sample comprised peripheral blood. These TCRs come from a man aged 80 or over with active or convalescent COVID-19.

This chain joins TRBV28 and TRBJ1-2; TRBD1 agrees at 9 bases. Germline V gene sequence: CDR1 MDHEN, CDR2 SYDVKM. V lost 7 bases to trimming and J lost 4 bases; unmatched junction nucleotides: 16. This CDR3 is built from 17 residues. CDR3 loop: CASNFPGQGPLGYGYTF. The CDR3 coding sequence is TGTGCCAGCAATTTCCCGGGACAGGGCCCTTTGGGCTATGGCTACACCTTC.

This chain links TRBV3-1 (or the pseudogene TRBV3-2) with TRBJ2-5; no firm D call. Deletions cut 1 base from V and 2 bases from J, with 8 bases between. Per germline, CDR1 LGHDT and CDR2 YNNKEL (reference sequence). This CDR3 is built from 14 residues. This chain's CDR3 is CASSQAPEQETQYF. DNA of the CDR3: TGTGCCAGCAGCCAAGCGCCAGAACAAGAGACCCAGTACTTC.

This clone was observed a handful of times. The CDR3 loop reads CASSLNIQDPPRNEQFF. The CDR3 nucleotides are TGTGCCAGCAGCTTAAATATACAGGACCCACCACGCAATGAGCAGTTCTTC. This chain joins TRBV11-2 and TRBJ2-1, with D tentatively TRBD1 (5 bases). CDR3 size: 17 residues. CDR1 is SGHAT and CDR2 is FQNNGV in the germline V gene. V lost 2 bases, J lost 6 bases, and 20 bases lay in between.

This chain connects TRBV5-6 to TRBJ2-6, with D unclear. There are 15 residues in the CDR3. Germline assignment: CDR1 SGHDT and CDR2 YYEEEE. Deletions cut 3 bases from V and 2 bases from J, with 9 bases between. The CDR3 bases are TGTGCCAGCAGCTCGACACTGCCTGGGGCCAACGTCCTGACTTTC. It specifies CASSSTLPGANVLTF.